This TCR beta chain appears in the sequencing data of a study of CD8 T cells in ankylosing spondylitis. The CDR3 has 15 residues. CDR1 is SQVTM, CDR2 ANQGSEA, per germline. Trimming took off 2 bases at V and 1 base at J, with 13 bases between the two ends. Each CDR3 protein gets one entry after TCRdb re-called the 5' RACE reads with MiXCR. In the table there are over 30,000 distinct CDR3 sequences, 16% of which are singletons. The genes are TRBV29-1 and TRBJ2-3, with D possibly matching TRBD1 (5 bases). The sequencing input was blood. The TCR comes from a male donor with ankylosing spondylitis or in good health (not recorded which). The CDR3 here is CSVEINRLGTDTQYF. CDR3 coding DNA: TGCAGCGTTGAAATTAACAGGCTCGGCACAGATACGCAGTATTTT.